The 28 T cell receptor beta chains below come from one sample, sequenced in a study of patients with pleural tuberculosis. MiXCR, run by TCRdb on the reads, gives a single entry per CDR3 protein. This repertoire shows 25,000 to 30,000 distinct CDR3 sequences, 15% to 20% found once; its top ten account for approximately 3.7%. The sequenced material came from peripheral blood. These receptors all stem from a human donor with pleural tuberculosis.

This clonotype was observed at least ten times. The J gene is TRBJ1-1, the V gene TRBV28; D is unresolved. This CDR3 region has 13 residues. Germline V gene sequence: CDR1 MDHEN, CDR2 SYDVKM. V was cut by 3 bases and J by 0 bases, with 5 bases left in between. CDR3 coding DNA: TGTGCCAGCAGTTTGCACCTGAACACTGAAGCTTTCTTT. Protein product: CASSLHLNTEAFF.

This clonotype occurred many times. The chain couples TRBV7-9 to TRBJ2-3; D ambiguous. The CDR3 loop spans 13 amino acids. In germline, CDR1 is SEHNR, CDR2 FQNEAQ (reference sequence). Deletions cut 2 bases from V and 6 bases from J, with 9 bases between. CDR3 residues: CASSLYAEDTQYF. DNA for the CDR3: TGTGCCAGCAGCTTATATGCAGAGGATACGCAGTATTTT.

This clonotype was recorded many times. V usage is TRBV15 and J usage is TRBJ2-5; D assignment may be TRBD1 or TRBD2 (5 bases each). Germline loops: CDR1 LNHNV, CDR2 YYDKDF (reference sequence). CDR3 length: 15 residues. The V end lost 5 bases, the J end lost 4 bases, and 17 bases lay between the germline ends. The CDR3 is CATSQQGTVGETQYF. Written as DNA, the CDR3 is TGTGCCACCAGCCAGCAAGGGACGGTTGGAGAGACCCAGTACTTC.

This clonotype was recorded at least ten times. The CDR3 sequence: CASRPVMGNTEAFF. CDR3 nucleotides: TGCGCCAGCAGGCCAGTTATGGGGAACACTGAAGCTTTCTTT. The chain carries TRBV10-2 and TRBJ1-1, with D uncertain. The germline CDR1 and CDR2 sequences are WSHSY and SAAADI. Trimming took off 6 bases at V and 1 base at J, with 12 bases between the two ends. CDR3 length: 14 amino acids.

The J gene is TRBJ1-1, the V gene TRBV27; 7 nucleotides match TRBD1. Germline V CDR1 and CDR2: MNHEY, SMNVEV (reference sequence). With 7 bases clipped from V and 0 bases from J, the junction kept 2 bases outside the gene matches. The length of the CDR3 is 13 residues. As DNA, the CDR3 is TGTGCCAGCAAGACAGGGTTGAACACTGAAGCTTTCTTT. Protein product: CASKTGLNTEAFF.

This clonotype appeared many times. The genes are TRBV3-1 and TRBJ2-5; 7 positions agree with TRBD2. The V gene end was trimmed by 0 bases and the J gene end by 5 bases; junction bases not matched to a gene: 12. Germline V gene sequence: CDR1 LGHDT, CDR2 YNNKEL (reference sequence). This CDR3 has 17 amino acids. The CDR3 nucleotides read TGTGCCAGCAGCCAAGATCCTAGCGGAGCCCGCCGGGAGACCCAGTACTTC. Its protein is CASSQDPSGARRETQYF.

This clonotype is medium-sized in the sample. The chain has TRBV27 and TRBJ1-1; no firm D call. V lost 3 bases and J 5 bases, leaving 13 bases between the germline ends. The CDR3 runs to 14 residues. Germline assignment: CDR1 MNHEY and CDR2 SMNVEV (reference sequence). CDR3 region: CASSFAPGWTEAFF. In DNA form, the CDR3 reads TGTGCCAGCAGTTTTGCTCCCGGTTGGACTGAAGCTTTCTTT.

The table lists this clonotype with many counts. This sequence joins TRBV2 and TRBJ1-5, with D possibly being TRBD1 (6 bases). Per germline, CDR1 SNHLY and CDR2 FYNNEI. V lost 6 bases to trimming and J lost 3 bases, with 15 bases between them. This CDR3 comprises 15 residues. DNA of the CDR3: TGTGCCAGCAGCGCACAGGGAAATGACAATCAGCCCCAGCATTTT. This translates into CASSAQGNDNQPQHF. Full variable domain (rest looked up from reference TRBV2 and TRBJ1-5): EPEVTQTPSHQVTQMGQEVILRCVPISNHLYFYWYRQILGQKVEFLVSFYNNEISEKSEIFDDQFSVERPDGSNFTLKIRSTKLEDSAMYFCASSAQGNDNQPQHFGDGTRLSIL.

This clonotype occurred many times. The chain links TRBV7-2 to TRBJ2-5, with D tentatively TRBD1 (5 bases). CDR3 size: 11 residues. Germline lookup yields CDR1 SGHTA and CDR2 FQGNSA. The V gene lost 5 bases and the J gene lost 7 bases, with 8 bases spanning the gap. Written as DNA, the CDR3 is TGTGCCAGCAGCACTCAGGGGACCCAGTACTTC. Its translation is CASSTQGTQYF.

The V and J genes are TRBV6-2 or TRBV6-3 and TRBJ2-1; D may match TRBD1 or TRBD2 (6 bases each). This CDR3 is built from 15 residues. The germline gives CDR1 MNHEY, CDR2 SVGEGT. Trimming left V 9 bases short and J 0 bases short, with 15 bases between. The CDR3 protein is CARCAGEASYNEQFF. CDR3 nucleotides: TGTGCCAGATGCGCAGGGGAGGCCTCCTACAATGAGCAGTTCTTC.

In its sample, this clonotype was seen many times. The rearrangement joins TRBV24-1 to TRBJ1-3; TRBD1 agrees at 8 bases. CDR1 and CDR2 from the germline V gene are KGHDR and SFDVKD. The V gene end was trimmed by 5 bases and the J gene end by 4 bases; junction bases not matched to a gene: 12. The CDR3 has 17 residues. The DNA for the CDR3 is TGTGCCACCAGTGCTGGGACAGGAGACCCCCCCGGAAACACCATATATTTT. It encodes CATSAGTGDPPGNTIYF.

This clonotype appeared a few times. The chain links TRBV20-1 to TRBJ2-3, with D unclear. This CDR3 has 13 amino acids. V was cut by 1 base and J by 0 bases, with 5 bases left in between. Germline V gene sequence: CDR1 DFQATT, CDR2 SNEGSKA (reference sequence). The CDR3 loop reads CSARVLSTDTQYF. The CDR3 nucleotides read TGCAGTGCTAGAGTCCTAAGCACAGATACGCAGTATTTT.

This clonotype was observed many times. The V and J genes are TRBV30 and TRBJ1-1, with D maybe TRBD1 (5 bases). This CDR3 has 12 amino acids. Germline CDR1 reads GTSNPN; CDR2 reads SVGIG (reference sequence). The V end was cut by 0 bases, the J end by 7 bases, with 9 bases between. The CDR3 region is CAWSVPRGEAFF. In DNA form, the CDR3 reads TGTGCCTGGAGTGTACCAAGGGGTGAAGCTTTCTTT.

This clonotype has a count of ten or more. The chain uses TRBV4-1 and TRBJ1-4; D gene ambiguous. V dropped 1 base and J dropped 8 bases, with 14 bases sitting between them. In germline, CDR1 is MGHRA, CDR2 YSYEKL. This CDR3 contains 15 residues. This CDR3 is CASSQVGPRHEKLFF. CDR3 DNA sequence: TGCGCCAGCAGCCAAGTAGGGCCGAGGCACGAAAAACTGTTTTTT.

The table lists this clonotype with many counts. One junction end does not reproduce the germline sequence, and a read error may be involved. The DNA of the CDR3 is TGCAGCGCTGAACCAGACAATGAGCAGTTCTTC. It is translated as CSAEPDNEQFF. The J gene is TRBJ2-1, the V gene TRBV29-1; D ambiguous. This CDR3 is built from 11 residues. Looked up from germline, CDR1 is SQVTM and CDR2 is ANQGSEA.

This clonotype was observed at least ten times. The genes are TRBV2 and TRBJ1-1; D possibly corresponds to TRBD1 (6 bases). Germline V gene lookup returns CDR1 SNHLY and CDR2 FYNNEI. The CDR3 has 13 residues. The V end lost 10 bases, the J end lost 0 bases, and 12 bases lay between the germline ends. The CDR3 DNA reads TGTGCCACCACAGGGTTTGTGAACACTGAAGCTTTCTTT. It encodes CATTGFVNTEAFF. The full variable domain, its missing parts supplied by reference TRBV2 and TRBJ1-1, is EPEVTQTPSHQVTQMGQEVILRCVPISNHLYFYWYRQILGQKVEFLVSFYNNEISEKSEIFDDQFSVERPDGSNFTLKIRSTKLEDSAMYFCATTGFVNTEAFFGQGTRLTVV.

This clonotype was recorded a few times. J is TRBJ1-3 and V is TRBV27; TRBD1 is a possible D gene (6 bases). The CDR3 runs to 17 residues. Germline CDR1 is MNHEY and CDR2 is SMNVEV (reference sequence). Trimming took off 0 bases at V and 0 bases at J, with 12 bases between the two ends. The CDR3 reads CASSLSGSQGSGNTIYF. CDR3 DNA sequence: TGTGCCAGCAGTTTATCGGGATCACAGGGCTCTGGAAACACCATATATTTT.

There are many counts of this clonotype. This chain links TRBV4-1 with TRBJ2-3; D uncertain. The CDR3 is made up of 13 amino acids. V lost 2 bases and J lost 2, with 5 bases in between. Germline V gene sequence: CDR1 MGHRA, CDR2 YSYEKL. Here the CDR3 DNA reads TGCGCCAGCAGCCAACCCTTCACAGATACGCAGTATTTT. Protein sequence: CASSQPFTDTQYF.

This clonotype was recorded many times. The chain is built from TRBV4-2 and TRBJ1-5; D is possibly TRBD1 (6 bases). Looked up from germline, CDR1 is LGHNA and CDR2 is YNFKEQ. V was cut by 0 bases and J by 5 bases, with 14 bases left in between. This CDR3 has 16 amino acids. The CDR3 coding sequence is TGTGCCAGCAGCCAAGATACGGGGGCTTGGGATCAGCCCCAGCATTTT. Translation: CASSQDTGAWDQPQHF.

The table lists this clonotype with many counts. The chain combines TRBV5-1 with TRBJ1-5; 7 nucleotides align to TRBD1. The germline V gene encodes CDR1 SGHRS and CDR2 YFSETQ. V lost 4 bases and J lost 3; bases outside the gene matches: 7. The CDR3 is made up of 15 amino acids. The CDR3 DNA follows: TGCGCCAGCAGCCCACTAGGGACAGACAATCAGCCCCAGCATTTT. Amino acids: CASSPLGTDNQPQHF.

There are many counts of this clonotype. V is TRBV20-1 and J is TRBJ2-1; perhaps TRBD2 as D (7 bases). V gave up 2 bases and J gave up 0 bases, with 14 bases separating them. Germline loops: CDR1 DFQATT, CDR2 SNEGSKA (reference sequence). This CDR3 has 16 residues. Here the CDR3 DNA reads TGCAGTGCTAGAAGGGGGGGTTATAGCTCCTACAATGAGCAGTTCTTC. Amino acids: CSARRGGYSSYNEQFF.

This clonotype was detected ten times or more. V usage is TRBV9 and J usage is TRBJ1-2, with no clear D. The CDR3 sequence is 13 residues long. The V end lost 0 bases, the J end lost 2 bases, and 5 bases lay between the germline ends. Germline V gives CDR1 SGDLS, CDR2 YYNGEE. The CDR3 region has the DNA TGTGCCAGCAGCGTAGGGGGAAACTATGGCTACACCTTC. This gives the protein CASSVGGNYGYTF.

This clonotype was seen at least ten times. The rearrangement uses TRBV28 and TRBJ1-2, with 8 bases aligning to TRBD1. The CDR3 loop spans 12 amino acids. From germline, CDR1 is MDHEN and CDR2 SYDVKM. With 3 bases clipped from V and 8 bases from J, the junction kept 2 bases outside the gene matches. This CDR3 is CASSFPGGGYTF. The CDR3, as DNA: TGTGCCAGCAGTTTCCCAGGGGGCGGCTACACCTTC.

In regard to this clonotype: Just one base apart from a much larger clone, this may be a read error. This chain links TRBV29-1 with TRBJ1-3, with unresolved D. Germline CDR1 and CDR2: SQVTM and ANQGSEA. Between the trimmed V and J ends, which lost 0 bases and 3 bases, there was a span of 12 bases. The CDR3 sequence is 15 residues long. This CDR3 is CSVEDFGRIGNTIYF. The CDR3 nucleotides read TGCAGCGTTGAAGATTTCGGCAGGATTGGAAACACCATATATTTT.

This clonotype is labeled medium-sized. The J gene is TRBJ1-1, the V gene TRBV20-1; a possible D gene is TRBD1 (6 bases). CDR3 length: 14 amino acids. The ends were cut back, 5 bases at V and 5 bases at J, with 18 bases in the middle. Germline V lookup: CDR1 DFQATT, CDR2 SNEGSKA (reference sequence). CDR3 loop: CSACCTGSRTEAFF. CDR3 in DNA: TGCAGTGCTTGTTGTACAGGGAGTCGGACTGAAGCTTTCTTT.

In this sample, this clonotype turned up many times. This sequence joins TRBV2 and TRBJ1-5; D is undetermined. The CDR3 has 14 amino acids. Trimming pared 0 bases from V and 5 bases from J, leaving 8 bases between. CDR1 is SNHLY, CDR2 FYNNEI, per germline. The CDR3 loop reads CASSEARWDQPQHF. CDR3 sequence (DNA): TGTGCCAGCAGTGAAGCAAGATGGGATCAGCCCCAGCATTTT.

This clonotype was detected many times. The chain employs TRBV20-1 and TRBJ2-3; no clear D. The CDR3 runs to 16 residues. The germline gives CDR1 DFQATT, CDR2 SNEGSKA (reference sequence). Trimming shortened V by 0 bases and J by 6 bases, and 19 bases separated the two germline ends. For the CDR3, the DNA is TGCAGTGCTAGAGATCGCACGGGCGGTAGCCTCGATACGCAGTATTTT. This encodes CSARDRTGGSLDTQYF.

To note about this clonotype: The junction does not match germline at one end; this may be a read error. J is TRBJ1-3 and V is TRBV2; the D gene is possibly TRBD1 (6 bases). The CDR3 length is 12 residues. Per germline, CDR1 SNHLY and CDR2 FYNNEI. CDR3: CTSSDLGGTMYF. The CDR3 region has the DNA TGTACCAGCAGTGACCTTGGGGGCACCATGTATTTT.